The clone carrying this T cell receptor (beta chain) turned up a few times. Its matching antigen is unknown. Primers for the PCR totalled 60 Vbeta and 13 Jbeta. In the source study's methods: About 11 million of the roughly 77 million unique TCR beta chains counted in a later analysis were shared. TCRdb's table, derived via immunoSEQ multiplex PCR, lists solely in-frame clones and lacks some. D and trimming were read from the DNA, whereas the V and J calls and clone size are those reported in that table. This sample yields 95,000 to 150,000 clones, of which over 9.5% are seen a single time; 4% to 5% belongs to the top ten. The data originate from a study of cytomegalovirus exposure and HLA in healthy donors. Findings and caveats of the study: Cytomegalovirus association was assigned to approximately 180 TCR beta chains.

The germline CDR1 and CDR2 sequences are SGHRS and YFSETQ. The CDR3 has 12 amino acids. V dropped 6 bases and J dropped 5; count of bases not matched to a gene: 3. The receptor was derived from a woman aged 18-29 years in good health and CMV-seropositive. The rearrangement links TRBV5-1 to TRBJ1-1; 8 bases agree with TRBD1. Sequenced input: PBMCs. CDR3 sequence: CASTTGGTEAFF. In nucleotides, the CDR3 is TGCGCCAGCACCACAGGGGGAACTGAAGCTTTCTTT.